Below are 11 T cell receptor beta chains sequenced from a single sample in a study of blood T cells in healthy people across ages. Primed by a sample-barcoded 5' primer and a J-beta primer mix, a second PCR proceeded for roughly 6 to 12 cycles. TCRdb re-called the 5' RACE reads through MiXCR, storing one row per CDR3 protein. The sample lists over 1,200,000 distinct CDR3 sequences, 45% to 70% occurring once. Sample: blood. These receptors all come from a man aged 18-30 years in good health.

V and J are TRBV12-3 or TRBV12-4 and TRBJ2-7; 7 bases align to TRBD1. V shed 5 bases and J 4 bases; nucleotides not matched to a gene: 8. The CDR3 contains 14 residues. Here the CDR3 DNA reads TGTGCCAGCAGTAGCGGACAGGAGGCATACGAGCAGTACTTC. Its translation: CASSSGQEAYEQYF.

The chain joins TRBV7-2 to TRBJ1-2, with D possibly TRBD1 on 5 matching bases. V gave up 2 bases and J gave up 5 bases, with 21 bases separating them. This CDR3 spans 17 amino acids. Germline values: CDR1 SGHTA, CDR2 FQGNSA. Here the CDR3 DNA reads TGTGCCAGCAGCTTAAGGACGGGCCGAGACAGACTTTATGGCTACACCTTC. Protein: CASSLRTGRDRLYGYTF.

The V gene is TRBV3-1, the J gene TRBJ1-5; 8 bases match TRBD1. The CDR3 length is 16 residues. V was clipped by 0 bases and J by 6 bases; unmatched bases: 7. Germline V CDR1 and CDR2: LGHDT, YNNKEL (reference sequence). The CDR3 coding sequence is TGTGCCAGCAGCCAAGACGGAAGGACAGGGAGTCAGCCCCAGCATTTT. The encoded protein is CASSQDGRTGSQPQHF. Variable domain in full (rest from reference TRBV3-1 and TRBJ1-5): DTAVSQTPKYLVTQMGNDKSIKCEQNLGHDTMYWYKQDSKKFLKIMFSYNNKELIINETVPNRFSPKSPDKAHLNLHINSLELGDSAVYFCASSQDGRTGSQPQHFGDGTRLSIL.

The chain has TRBV11-2 and TRBJ2-3; 10 nucleotides agree with TRBD2. V gave up 2 bases and J gave up 0 bases; unmatched junction bases: 8. The CDR3 length is 18 residues. The germline V gene has CDR1 SGHAT and CDR2 FQNNGV. CDR3 region: CASSLPYGLAESTDTQYF. The CDR3 DNA sequence: TGTGCCAGCAGCTTACCCTATGGACTAGCGGAAAGCACAGATACGCAGTATTTT. The full variable domain, its missing parts supplied by reference TRBV11-2 and TRBJ2-3, is EAGVAQSPRYKIIEKRQSVAFWCNPISGHATLYWYQQILGQGPKLLIQFQNNGVVDDSQLPKDRFSAERLKGVDSTLKIQPAKLEDSAVYLCASSLPYGLAESTDTQYFGPGTRLTVL.

The chain carries TRBV5-1 and TRBJ2-3; TRBD1 might be the D (5 bases). Germline V gene sequence: CDR1 SGHRS, CDR2 YFSETQ. Between the trimmed V and J ends, which lost 8 bases and 1 base, there was a span of 14 bases. This CDR3 spans 14 amino acids. This CDR3 reads CARGLGLCTDTQYF. CDR3 in DNA: TGCGCCAGGGGGCTGGGGCTGTGCACAGATACGCAGTATTTT. Filled out from reference TRBV5-1 and TRBJ2-3, the complete variable domain reads KAGVTQTPRYLIKTRGQQVTLSCSPISGHRSVSWYQQTPGQGLQFLFEYFSETQRNKGNFPGRFSGRQFSNSRSEMNVSTLELGDSALYLCARGLGLCTDTQYFGPGTRLTVL.

This clonotype was recorded once. The chain employs TRBV5-6 and TRBJ1-2, with D possibly being TRBD1 (5 bases). Germline V gene data show CDR1 as SGHDT and CDR2 as YYEEEE. CDR3 length: 16 residues. V shed 3 bases and J shed 2 bases, with 17 bases lying between them. For the CDR3, the DNA is TGTGCCAGCAGCTGGGGGATAGGTGGTATCAACTATGGCTACACCTTC. Amino acids: CASSWGIGGINYGYTF.

Written as DNA, the CDR3 is TGTGCCACCAGTCCCGGGACTAGCGGGGGGCCGGCCGGCACAGATACGCAGTATTTT. This gives the protein CATSPGTSGGPAGTDTQYF. V is TRBV15 and J is TRBJ2-3; 15 nucleotides agree with TRBD2. Germline loops: CDR1 LNHNV, CDR2 YYDKDF (reference sequence). The CDR3 extends over 19 amino acids. The V and J ends lost 6 bases and 1 base, in that order; junction bases with no gene match: 11.

The J gene is TRBJ2-5, the V gene TRBV7-2, with a tentative D call TRBD1 (6 bases). The V gene lost 1 base and the J gene lost 1 base, with 19 bases spanning the gap. Germline values: CDR1 SGHTA, CDR2 FQGNSA. This CDR3 region has 18 residues. CDR3 in amino acids: CASSLGVTGRGFQETQYF. CDR3 nucleotide sequence: TGTGCCAGCAGCTTAGGAGTAACGGGCAGGGGTTTCCAAGAGACCCAGTACTTC.

This chain uses TRBV20-1 with TRBJ1-4; 11 positions agree with TRBD1. Germline-derived CDR1 and CDR2 are DFQATT and SNEGSKA (reference sequence). The CDR3 spans 14 residues. V was clipped by 6 bases and J by 7 bases; unmatched bases: 7. The CDR3 nucleotides are TGCAGTGCAGGACAGGGGGCAGTGAGTGAAAAACTGTTTTTT. Amino acid sequence: CSAGQGAVSEKLFF.

The gene calls are TRBV20-1 and TRBJ2-7; the D gene is possibly TRBD1 (5 bases). Trimming took 4 bases from V and 1 from J, leaving 14 bases between them. The germline CDR1 and CDR2 sequences are DFQATT and SNEGSKA (reference sequence). CDR3 length: 14 residues. CDR3 amino acids: CSATIPDKSYEQYF. CDR3 DNA: TGCAGTGCTACCATCCCGGACAAGTCCTACGAGCAGTACTTC.

The rearrangement joins TRBV27 to TRBJ1-2, with a weak D call TRBD1 (6 bases). This CDR3 contains 14 residues. In germline, CDR1 is MNHEY, CDR2 SMNVEV (reference sequence). The V end lost 6 bases, the J end lost 5 bases, and 16 bases lay between the germline ends. Written as DNA, the CDR3 is TGTGCCAGCAGCCCCTCGGGACAAGTATATGGCTACACCTTC. This encodes CASSPSGQVYGYTF.